This is a list of T cell receptor beta chains from one sample in a study of T cell responses to AZD1222 COVID-19 vaccine. TCRdb's table, derived via immunoSEQ multiplex PCR, lists solely in-frame clones and lacks some. The table records 140,000 to 150,000 clones, 70% to 90% of them present only once. Sequencing was performed on peripheral blood, taken on day 0 of AZD1222 vaccination. All receptors derive from an adult in good health. Both conserved end residues are trimmed from each CDR3. Fields, in order: J gene, V gene, CDR3 protein.

TRBJ2-1,TRBV7-9,ASSSPPWAEAYNEQF
TRBJ1-3,TRBV9,ASSVDRAENTIY
TRBJ1-6,TRBV6-1,ASSEAGSLGSPLH
TRBJ1-4,TRBV2,ASKPGQRLDEKLF
TRBJ1-5,TRBV5-8,ASSFPGSNQPQH
TRBJ2-1,TRBV6-5,ASSYSTGEIGNEQF
TRBJ1-1,TRBV7-2,ASSLLGGANTEAF
TRBJ2-7,TRBV7-8,ASSPTYEQY
TRBJ2-3,TRBV7-8,ASSLGSGDTQY
TRBJ2-7,TRBV10-2,ASHFSGSINEQY
TRBJ1-6,TRBV27,ASKLQGSSYNSPLH
TRBJ2-2,TRBV11-3,ASSLDRAGGELF
TRBJ2-2,TRBV2,ANSGTSGNTGELF
TRBJ1-5,TRBV10-3,AISESDIQGQPQH
TRBJ1-2,TRBV9,ASSVQDFDGYT
TRBJ1-2,TRBV6-5,ASRDSNYGYT
TRBJ1-1,TRBV6-5,ASSRNQGSEAF
TRBJ1-1,TRBV6-1,ASSEAPRQGNTEAF
TRBJ1-2,TRBV4-1,ASSQEVLNYGYT
TRBJ1-2,TRBV30,AWKSKGENYGYT
TRBJ2-4,TRBV7-9,ASSLDRLAGMDIQY
TRBJ2-1,TRBV28,ASRPLTGGSYNEQF
TRBJ2-7,TRBV24-1,ATSDSGQGIHEQY
TRBJ1-1,TRBV4-1,ASSSPSGVNTEAF
TRBJ2-1,TRBV7-6,ASSSKLRDRNNEQF
TRBJ2-1,TRBV28,ASPPSRGYNEQF
TRBJ1-1,TRBV19,ARPAPKNTEAF
TRBJ1-6,TRBV2,ASSGRTGRESPLH
TRBJ1-4,TRBV6-5,ASRTGTTNEKLF
TRBJ2-7,TRBV5-6,ASSFTGYEQY
TRBJ1-4,TRBV18,ASSLNTGVDEKLF
TRBJ2-3,TRBV18,ASSEVGTDTQY
TRBJ2-1,TRBV13,ASGLPLNPSSYNEQF
TRBJ1-1,TRBV9,ASTKWEGSSTEAF
TRBJ1-5,TRBV19,ASSIEATSHQPQH
TRBJ2-1,TRBV7-2,ASSLSGSPTNEQF
TRBJ1-2,TRBV29-1,SVLDSRIMSGYT
TRBJ1-1,TRBV2,ASRSTGGATEAF
TRBJ1-5,TRBV6-1,ASSEVGHYAQPQH
TRBJ2-5,TRBV30,AWGTSMETQY